Listed below are T cell receptor beta chains from one sample, sequenced in a study of blood T cells in healthy people across ages. One entry per CDR3 protein, called by TCRdb with MiXCR from the 5' RACE reads. The sample has hundreds of thousands of distinct CDR3 sequences, 20% to 25% seen once. Sequenced: blood. All receptors come from a man in his 70s in good health. The CDR3 runs from the conserved cysteine through the conserved F or W. The order of the fields is V gene, clone size, J gene, D gene, CDR3 protein, CDR3 DNA. The D gene is left open where the match is weak. Clone size is stated in some rows and not others, as once, few, many or a class when expanded.

>TRBV6-2/TRBV6-3|few|TRBJ2-7|TRBD2
CASSYWTSGSMREQYF
TGTGCCAGCAGTTACTGGACTAGCGGGAGTATGCGAGAGCAGTACTTC
>TRBV29-1|NA|TRBJ2-5|NA
CSVNPLAPETQYF
TGCAGCGTGAACCCACTGGCTCCAGAGACCCAGTACTTC
>TRBV20-1|few|TRBJ2-5|TRBD2
CSALGRTSGKETQYF
TGCAGTGCCTTGGGAAGGACTAGCGGAAAAGAGACCCAGTACTTC
>TRBV20-1|NA|TRBJ2-5|NA
CSARVTGTETQYF
TGCAGTGCTAGAGTAACAGGGACTGAGACCCAGTACTTC
>TRBV29-1|NA|TRBJ2-7|TRBD1
CSVGQGYYEQYF
TGCAGCGTCGGACAGGGCTACTACGAGCAGTACTTC
>TRBV7-3|NA|TRBJ1-1|NA
CASSSGSGDTEAFF
TGTGCCAGCAGCAGCGGGTCAGGGGACACTGAAGCTTTCTTT
>TRBV6-6|few|TRBJ2-4|NA
CASSYLDSLDKNIQYF
TGTGCCAGCAGTTACCTGGACTCCCTTGACAAAAACATTCAGTACTTC
>TRBV7-3|NA|TRBJ2-2|TRBD2
CASSLRAGGKIANTGELFF
TGTGCCAGCAGCTTAAGAGCGGGAGGGAAAATCGCGAACACCGGGGAGCTGTTTTTT
>TRBV10-3|few|TRBJ2-1|TRBD2
CVISDPSGSTYEQFF
TGTGTCATCAGTGACCCTAGCGGGAGTACCTATGAGCAGTTCTTC
>TRBV20-1|NA|TRBJ2-1|TRBD2
CSASSPQAGVNNEQFF
TGCAGTGCTAGTTCTCCTCAGGCGGGAGTTAACAATGAGCAGTTCTTC
>TRBV7-2|NA|TRBJ1-6|NA
CASRKEGVSPLHF
TGTGCCAGCAGAAAGGAAGGGGTTTCACCCCTCCACTTT
>TRBV27|many|TRBJ1-2|NA
CASSLGRNYGYTF
TGTGCCAGCAGTTTAGGAAGGAACTATGGCTACACCTTC
>TRBV24-1|many|TRBJ1-4|NA
CATSGTGGDEKLFF
TGTGCCACCAGTGGGACTGGCGGTGATGAAAAACTGTTTTTT
>TRBV7-2|NA|TRBJ2-7|NA
CASGRTLYEQYF
TGTGCCAGCGGCAGGACTCTCTACGAGCAGTACTTC
>TRBV12-3/TRBV12-4|many|TRBJ2-3|NA
CASSLVPRSDAPTDTQYF
TGTGCCAGCAGTTTAGTGCCGCGGAGCGATGCCCCCACAGATACGCAGTATTTT
>TRBV5-1|many|TRBJ2-2|NA
CASSPGTTNTGELFF
TGTGCCAGCAGCCCCGGGACAACGAACACCGGGGAGCTGTTTTTT
>TRBV9|many|TRBJ2-4|NA
CASSAAPGALENIQYF
TGTGCCAGCAGCGCAGCCCCAGGGGCGCTTGAAAACATTCAGTACTTC
>TRBV5-1|NA|TRBJ2-3|NA
CASSFGSQDTQYF
TGCGCCAGCAGCTTCGGTAGCCAGGATACGCAGTATTTT
>TRBV5-1|NA|TRBJ1-1|NA
CASSFESSTEAFF
TGCGCCAGCAGCTTCGAAAGCAGCACTGAAGCTTTCTTT
>TRBV7-9|few|TRBJ1-3|NA
CASSRSQGAGNTIYF
TGTGCCAGCAGCCGGAGCCAGGGAGCTGGAAACACCATATATTTT
>TRBV20-1|few|TRBJ2-5|TRBD2
CSARIASGLGEQYF
TGCAGTGCTAGGATAGCTAGCGGGTTGGGTGAGCAGTACTTC
>TRBV20-1|NA|TRBJ2-1|TRBD1
CSYGQGTYNEQFF
TGCAGTTATGGACAGGGAACCTACAATGAGCAGTTCTTC